These T cell receptor beta chains were read from a single sample in a study of early stage breast cancer tumors. TCRdb keeps only in-frame clones here, not all; method: immunoSEQ multiplex PCR. The data show almost 55,000 clones, over 80% seen once. Sequencing was done on a sample of blood. The receptors come from a person aged 65-85 years with breast cancer. The CDR3 runs from the conserved cysteine through the conserved F or W. D genes are given only for firm matches. Size values are once, few and many counts, or a class for expanded clones, and some rows have none.

D gene,clone size,J gene,V gene,CDR3 DNA,CDR3 protein
NA,NA,TRBJ1-2,TRBV7-2,TGTGCCAGCAGCTTCAGCTATGGCTACACCTTC,CASSFSYGYTF
NA,NA,TRBJ1-1,TRBV5-1,TGCGCCAGCAGCATGCAGGGCACTGAAGCTTTCTTT,CASSMQGTEAFF
NA,NA,TRBJ2-2,TRBV5-1,TGCGCCAGCAGCTTGCTAGGACACGTTAACACCGGGGAGCTGTTTTTT,CASSLLGHVNTGELFF
TRBD1,NA,TRBJ2-5,TRBV28,TGTGCCAGCGCGGGACAGGGGTACCAAGAGACCCAGTACTTC,CASAGQGYQETQYF
NA,NA,TRBJ2-3,TRBV6-1,TGTGCCAGCAGTGAAAGCCGGGACAATGCAGATACGCAGTATTTT,CASSESRDNADTQYF
TRBD2,NA,TRBJ2-2,TRBV30,TGTGCCTGGAGTCAACCCGGGACTAGCCTCACCGGGGAGCTGTTTTTT,CAWSQPGTSLTGELFF
NA,once,TRBJ2-2,TRBV21-1,TGTGCCAGCAGCAAAGGTCCCATCCCGAACACCGGGGAGCTGTTTTTT,CASSKGPIPNTGELFF
NA,NA,TRBJ2-7,TRBV15,TGTGCCACCAGCAGAGAACCGACAGAGACCTACGAGCAGTACTTC,CATSREPTETYEQYF
NA,NA,TRBJ1-1,TRBV9,TGTGCCAGCAGCGTAGCTGGCAGAACTGAAGCTTTCTTT,CASSVAGRTEAFF
TRBD1,NA,TRBJ1-4,TRBV5-1,TGCGCCAGCAGCACACAACAGGGGGCTCGGGCTGAAAAACTGTTTTTT,CASSTQQGARAEKLFF
TRBD1,NA,TRBJ2-7,TRBV28,TGTGCCAGCACCTCGGGACAGGGCTCCTACGAGCAGTACTTC,CASTSGQGSYEQYF
NA,NA,TRBJ1-6,TRBV5-6,TGTGCCAGCAGCTTGAAAGGGAGCTCCTATAATTCACCCCTCCACTTT,CASSLKGSSYNSPLHF
NA,NA,TRBJ2-4,TRBV7-9,TGTGCCAGCAGTCAAAGACAGGGCGGGACCAAAAACATTCAGTACTTC,CASSQRQGGTKNIQYF
TRBD1,NA,TRBJ1-4,TRBV2,TGTGCCAGCCAGCCAGGGGGGACTAATGAAAAACTGTTTTTT,CASQPGGTNEKLFF
NA,NA,TRBJ2-6,TRBV7-6,TGTGCCAGCAGCTCCGCAGCGGATGTCCTGACTTTC,CASSSAADVLTF
TRBD2,NA,TRBJ2-5,TRBV7-2,TGTGCCAGCACAAGCGGGGGACCACGGGAGACCCAGTACTTC,CASTSGGPRETQYF
NA,NA,TRBJ2-5,TRBV4-1,TGCGCCAGCAGCCAAGAGAGGATCCAACAAGAGACCCAGTACTTC,CASSQERIQQETQYF
NA,NA,TRBJ2-1,TRBV5-6,TGTGCCAGCAGCTCGCGGGCAAGGGGCGTCGCGGGAAATGAGCAGTTCTTC,CASSSRARGVAGNEQFF
NA,NA,TRBJ2-3,TRBV7-2,TGTGCCAGCAGACCTCCGGGACTGAGCACAGATACGCAGTATTTT,CASRPPGLSTDTQYF
TRBD2,once,TRBJ2-3,TRBV25-1,TGTGCCAGCAGGTTCGGACTAGTATCAGATACGCAGTATTTT,CASRFGLVSDTQYF
TRBD2,NA,TRBJ2-1,TRBV10-3,TGTGCCATCATGATAAGCGGGGGGGTTAATGAGCAGTTCTTC,CAIMISGGVNEQFF
TRBD1,NA,TRBJ1-4,TRBV6-1,TGTGCCAGCAGCCAACTCAGGGGGAATGAAAAACTGTTTTTT,CASSQLRGNEKLFF
NA,few,TRBJ2-3,TRBV11-3,TGTGCCAGCAGCTTAGAGGCTTTCTCGGATACGCAGTATTTT,CASSLEAFSDTQYF
TRBD2,NA,TRBJ2-5,TRBV4-2,TGTGCCAGCAGCCAAGGACTAGCGGGAGGCGGGGAGACCCAGTACTTC,CASSQGLAGGGETQYF
TRBD1,NA,TRBJ2-3,TRBV11-3,TGTGCCAGCAGCCGCAGGGGGCCGACAGATACGCAGTATTTT,CASSRRGPTDTQYF
NA,once,TRBJ2-6,TRBV12-1,TGTGCCAGCAGCCCTCGGGACAGGGCGAACTCTGGGGCCAACGTCCTGACTTTC,CASSPRDRANSGANVLTF
TRBD1,NA,TRBJ1-6,TRBV19,TGTGCCAGTAACCCCAGGGGGTCCTTCTATAATTCACCCCTCCACTTT,CASNPRGSFYNSPLHF
NA,NA,TRBJ1-1,TRBV7-2,TGTGCCAGCAGCGTATCACAGACGATAATGAACACTGAAGCTTTCTTT,CASSVSQTIMNTEAFF
TRBD1,NA,TRBJ1-5,TRBV19,TGTGCCAGTAGTACCGACCGACAGGGCGGTCAGCCCCAGCATTTT,CASSTDRQGGQPQHF
TRBD2,NA,TRBJ2-7,TRBV5-1,TGCGCCAGCAGCTTTACGACTAGCGGACCCTACGAGCAGTACTTC,CASSFTTSGPYEQYF
NA,once,TRBJ1-2,TRBV19,TGTGCCAGTAGTATAGTCCGGGGACAAGGAGAATCCTATGGCTACACCTTC,CASSIVRGQGESYGYTF
NA,NA,TRBJ1-1,TRBV4-1,TGCGCCAGCGCAGGGGAGGGTATGAACACTGAAGCTTTCTTT,CASAGEGMNTEAFF
NA,once,TRBJ1-2,TRBV7-2,TGTGCCAGCAGCTTAGCCCAGGGAAACTATGGCTACACCTTC,CASSLAQGNYGYTF
NA,NA,TRBJ2-2,TRBV4-3,TGCGCCAGCATCCCTGGTGTACGGAGTAACACCGGGGAGCTGTTTTTT,CASIPGVRSNTGELFF
TRBD1,NA,TRBJ1-2,TRBV6-6,TGTGCCAGCAGTTATTTACAGGGGGGTGGCTACACCTTC,CASSYLQGGGYTF
NA,NA,TRBJ1-5,TRBV5-1,TGCGCCAGCAGCTTGGAAGGGGGTTTTCAGCCCCAGCATTTT,CASSLEGGFQPQHF
NA,NA,TRBJ1-2,TRBV6-1,TGTGCCATCACGGCTGGGGAGGGTGGCTACACCTTC,CAITAGEGGYTF
NA,NA,TRBJ2-7,TRBV30,TGTGCCTGGAGTGTACCAGTGATGGCCTACGAGCAGTACTTC,CAWSVPVMAYEQYF
NA,NA,TRBJ2-2,TRBV5-4,TGTGCCAGCAGCGTCCGGGACTCCCCCCGGGAGCTGTTTTTT,CASSVRDSPRELFF
NA,NA,TRBJ2-5,TRBV4-1,TGCGCCAGCAGCCAAGGACAGGTAAAAGAGACCCAGTACTTC,CASSQGQVKETQYF
NA,NA,TRBJ2-1,TRBV6-5,TGTGCCAGCAGTCCCCTTTTTCGCTCCTACAATGAGCAGTTCTTC,CASSPLFRSYNEQFF
NA,NA,TRBJ1-5,TRBV30,TGTGCCTGGAATCCAGGGGGCAATCAGCCCCAGCATTTT,CAWNPGGNQPQHF
NA,NA,TRBJ2-5,TRBV10-3,TGTGCCATCAGTGAGGGAGCGAACCAAGAGACCCAGTACTTC,CAISEGANQETQYF
NA,NA,TRBJ1-6,TRBV11-3,TGTGCCAGCAGCCCCCACACGGGGTGGGCCCTCCACTTT,CASSPHTGWALHF
TRBD1,NA,TRBJ2-3,TRBV27,TGTTATCCAGGGGGCGATCCCTGGGGCACAGATACGCAGTATTTT,CYPGGDPWGTDTQYF
TRBD1,NA,TRBJ2-5,TRBV19,TGTGCCAGCACCTTGACAGGGGCTTTGGAGACCCAGTACTTC,CASTLTGALETQYF
TRBD1,NA,TRBJ1-2,TRBV5-1,TGCGCCAGCAGCCCCCCCGACAGGGGGTATGGCTACACCTTC,CASSPPDRGYGYTF
NA,NA,TRBJ1-1,TRBV28,TGTGCCAGCACCCTTCCTGGGGCGGACACTGAAGCTTTCTTT,CASTLPGADTEAFF
TRBD2,NA,TRBJ2-7,TRBV5-1,TGCGCCAGCAGCAGAAGACTAGCGGGGGACCCCTACTACGAGCAGTACTTC,CASSRRLAGDPYYEQYF
NA,NA,TRBJ1-6,TRBV2,TGTGCCAGCAGTGATCTCCAGGGGCCCCGGCATTCACCCCTCCACTTT,CASSDLQGPRHSPLHF
NA,NA,TRBJ1-5,TRBV28,TGTGCCAGCAGCGTGGGGGGGAAGGATCAGCCCCAGCATTTT,CASSVGGKDQPQHF
NA,NA,TRBJ1-4,TRBV18,TGTGCCAGCTCACCCGACCGCAGGTTTCAGCTGTTTTTT,CASSPDRRFQLFF
TRBD1,NA,TRBJ1-2,TRBV7-2,TGTGCCAGCAGCTTACGGGACAGGGACTATGGCTACACCTTC,CASSLRDRDYGYTF
TRBD1,NA,TRBJ1-4,TRBV6-5,TGTGCCAGCGGAGGACAGGGGTTAGTTGAAAAACTGTTTTTT,CASGGQGLVEKLFF
TRBD1,NA,TRBJ1-4,TRBV30,TGTGCCTGGAGTGTAACGGCAGGGGGTATTGAAAAACTGTTTTTT,CAWSVTAGGIEKLFF
NA,NA,TRBJ1-2,TRBV19,TGTGCCAGTAGTATCGGAGGGTCTTGGGGCTACACCTTC,CASSIGGSWGYTF
NA,NA,TRBJ2-7,TRBV5-1,TGCGCCAGCAGGATAGACACTTACGAGCAGTACTTC,CASRIDTYEQYF
NA,NA,TRBJ1-6,TRBV7-3,TGTGCCGGCAGCGAACAGGGAAATTCACCCCTCCACTTT,CAGSEQGNSPLHF
TRBD2,NA,TRBJ2-1,TRBV9,TGTGCCAGCAGCGGGGGACTAGCGGCCTTTCATGAGCAGTTCTTC,CASSGGLAAFHEQFF